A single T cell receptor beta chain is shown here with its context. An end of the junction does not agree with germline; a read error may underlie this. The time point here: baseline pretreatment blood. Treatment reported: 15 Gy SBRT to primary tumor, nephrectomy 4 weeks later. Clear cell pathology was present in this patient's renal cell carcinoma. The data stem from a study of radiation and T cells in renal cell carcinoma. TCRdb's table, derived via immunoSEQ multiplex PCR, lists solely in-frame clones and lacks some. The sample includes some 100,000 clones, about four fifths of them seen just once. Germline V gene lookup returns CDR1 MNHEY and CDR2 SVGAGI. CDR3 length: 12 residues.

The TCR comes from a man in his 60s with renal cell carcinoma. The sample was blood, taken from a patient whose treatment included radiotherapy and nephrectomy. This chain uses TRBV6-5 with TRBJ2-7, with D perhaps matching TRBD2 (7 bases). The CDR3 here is CASSYSGGRSHF. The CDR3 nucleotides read TGTGCCAGCAGTTACTCGGGGGGGCGCTCCCACTTC.